This TCR beta chain was identified in a study of identical twins. Points on this clonotype: Antigen: not known. The junction departs from the called germline gene at one end, perhaps through a read error.

TCRdb re-analysed the 5' RACE reads in MiXCR, keeping a single row per CDR3 protein. The profile covers around 490,000 distinct CDR3 sequences, with about 13% appearing a single time and more than 0.8% taken by the ten largest. The donor group consisted entirely of healthy Caucasians. Study observations and caveats: The presence of invariant MAIT and iNKT cells could partly confound analyses of zero-insertion sequences. Twins' surplus sharing was weaker for beta out-of-frame sequences.

The data were also submitted as part of a second study, on yellow fever vaccine responses in identical twins. From that study: Vaccine-induced T cell responses in twins were reportedly observed to appear partly convergent, partly personalized.

This TCR was recovered from a woman aged 18-35 years in good health. Sequenced material: CD4+ T cells sorted from blood.

The chain's CDR3 is CASSSPRYTGVLFF. The CDR3, as DNA: TGTGCCAGCAGCTCGCCCCGATACACCGGGGTGCTGTTTTTT. This rearrangement joins TRBV11-2 to TRBJ2-2; possible D gene TRBD2, 5 bases. Germline CDR1 SGHAT, CDR2 FQNNGV. The CDR3 has 14 amino acids.